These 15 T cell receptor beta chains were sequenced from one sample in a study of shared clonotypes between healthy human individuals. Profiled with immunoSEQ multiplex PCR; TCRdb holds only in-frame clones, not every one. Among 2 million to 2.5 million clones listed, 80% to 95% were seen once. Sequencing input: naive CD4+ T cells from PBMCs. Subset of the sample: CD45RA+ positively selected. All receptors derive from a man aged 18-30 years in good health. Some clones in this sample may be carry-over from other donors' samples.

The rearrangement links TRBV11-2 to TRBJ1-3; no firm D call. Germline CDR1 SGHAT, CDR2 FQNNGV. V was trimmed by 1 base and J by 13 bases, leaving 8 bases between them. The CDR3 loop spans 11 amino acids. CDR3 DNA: TGTGCCAGCAGCTTAGCGAGAAGGATATATTTT. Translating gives CASSLARRIYF.

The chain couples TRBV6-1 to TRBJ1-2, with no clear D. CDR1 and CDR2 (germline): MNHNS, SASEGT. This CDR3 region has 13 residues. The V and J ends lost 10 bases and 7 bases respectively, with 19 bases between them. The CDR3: CATFTFGVFGYTF. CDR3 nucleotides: TGTGCCACCTTTACCTTCGGGGTTTTTGGCTACACCTTC.

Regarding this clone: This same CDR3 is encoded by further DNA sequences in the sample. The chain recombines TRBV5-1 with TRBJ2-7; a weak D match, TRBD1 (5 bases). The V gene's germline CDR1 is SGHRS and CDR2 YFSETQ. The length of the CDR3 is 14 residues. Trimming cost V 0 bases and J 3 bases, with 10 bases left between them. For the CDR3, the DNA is TGCGCCAGCAGCTTGGTTTCAGGGAACTACGAGCAGTACTTC. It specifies CASSLVSGNYEQYF. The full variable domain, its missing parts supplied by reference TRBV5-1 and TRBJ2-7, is KAGVTQTPRYLIKTRGQQVTLSCSPISGHRSVSWYQQTPGQGLQFLFEYFSETQRNKGNFPGRFSGRQFSNSRSEMNVSTLELGDSALYLCASSLVSGNYEQYFGPGTRLTVT.

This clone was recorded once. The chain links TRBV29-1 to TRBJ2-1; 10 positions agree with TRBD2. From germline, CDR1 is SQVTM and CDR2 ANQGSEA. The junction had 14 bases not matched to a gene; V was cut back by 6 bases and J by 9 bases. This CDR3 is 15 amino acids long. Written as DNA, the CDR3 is TGCAGCGTGGATGCCCTAGCGGGAGCTTTCAGTGAGCAGTTCTTC. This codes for CSVDALAGAFSEQFF.

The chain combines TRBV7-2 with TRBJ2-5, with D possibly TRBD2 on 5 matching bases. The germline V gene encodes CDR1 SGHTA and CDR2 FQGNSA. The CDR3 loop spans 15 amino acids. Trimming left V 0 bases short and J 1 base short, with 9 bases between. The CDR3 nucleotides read TGTGCCAGCAGCTTAGCGGAGGTGACCCAAGAGACCCAGTACTTC. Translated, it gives CASSLAEVTQETQYF.

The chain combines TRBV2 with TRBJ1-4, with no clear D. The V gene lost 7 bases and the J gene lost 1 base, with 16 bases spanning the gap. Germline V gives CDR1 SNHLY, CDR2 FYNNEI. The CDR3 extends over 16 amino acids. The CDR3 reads CASKQTFRGTNEKLFF. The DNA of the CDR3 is TGTGCCAGCAAACAGACATTCCGGGGAACTAATGAAAAACTGTTTTTT. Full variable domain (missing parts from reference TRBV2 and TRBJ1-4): EPEVTQTPSHQVTQMGQEVILRCVPISNHLYFYWYRQILGQKVEFLVSFYNNEISEKSEIFDDQFSVERPDGSNFTLKIRSTKLEDSAMYFCASKQTFRGTNEKLFFGSGTQLSVL.

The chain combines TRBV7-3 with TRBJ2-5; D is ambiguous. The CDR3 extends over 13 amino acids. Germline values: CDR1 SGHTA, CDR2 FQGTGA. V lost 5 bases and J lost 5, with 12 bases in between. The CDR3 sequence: CASSNGQGETQYF. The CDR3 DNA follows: TGTGCCAGCAGCAACGGGCAAGGGGAGACCCAGTACTTC.

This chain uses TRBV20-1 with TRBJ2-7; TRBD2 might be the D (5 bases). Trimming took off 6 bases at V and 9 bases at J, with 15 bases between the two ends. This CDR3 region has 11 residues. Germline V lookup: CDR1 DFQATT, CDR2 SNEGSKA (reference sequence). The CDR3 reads CSAKGGSAQYF. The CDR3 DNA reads TGCAGTGCCAAAGGAGGATCCGCGCAGTACTTC.

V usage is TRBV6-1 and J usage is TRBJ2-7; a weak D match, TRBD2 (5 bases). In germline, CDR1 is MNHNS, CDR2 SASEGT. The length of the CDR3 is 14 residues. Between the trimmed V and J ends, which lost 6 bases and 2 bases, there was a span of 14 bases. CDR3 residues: CASRAGIGPYEQYF. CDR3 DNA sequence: TGTGCCAGCAGAGCCGGGATCGGACCCTACGAGCAGTACTTC.

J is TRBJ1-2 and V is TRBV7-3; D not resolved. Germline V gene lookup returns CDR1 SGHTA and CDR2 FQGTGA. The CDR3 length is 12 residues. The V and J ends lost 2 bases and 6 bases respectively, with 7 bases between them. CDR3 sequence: CASSLATDGYTF. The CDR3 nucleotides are TGTGCCAGCAGCTTAGCTACCGATGGCTACACCTTC.

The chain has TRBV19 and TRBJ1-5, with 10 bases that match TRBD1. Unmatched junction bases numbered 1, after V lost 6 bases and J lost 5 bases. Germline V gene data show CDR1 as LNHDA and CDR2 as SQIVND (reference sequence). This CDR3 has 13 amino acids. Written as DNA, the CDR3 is TGTGCCAGTAGCGGACAGGGGGATCAGCCCCAGCATTTT. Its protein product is CASSGQGDQPQHF.

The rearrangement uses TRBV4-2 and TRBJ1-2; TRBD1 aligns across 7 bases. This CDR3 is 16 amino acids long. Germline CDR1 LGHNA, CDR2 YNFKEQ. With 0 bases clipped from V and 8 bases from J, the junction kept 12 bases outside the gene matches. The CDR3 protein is CASSQDSTGAWEGYTF. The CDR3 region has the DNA TGTGCCAGCAGCCAAGATAGTACAGGGGCCTGGGAAGGCTACACCTTC.

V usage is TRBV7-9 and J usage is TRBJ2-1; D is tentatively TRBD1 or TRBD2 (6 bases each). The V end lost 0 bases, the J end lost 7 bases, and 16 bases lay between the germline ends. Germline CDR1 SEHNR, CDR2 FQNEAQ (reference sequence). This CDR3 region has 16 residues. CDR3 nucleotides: TGTGCCAGCAGCTTAGCCACACAGGGACTGTTAAATGAGCAGTTCTTC. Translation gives CASSLATQGLLNEQFF. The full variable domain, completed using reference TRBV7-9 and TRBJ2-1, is DTGVSQNPRHKITKRGQNVTFRCDPISEHNRLYWYRQTLGQGPEFLTYFQNEAQLEKSRLLSDRFSAERPKGSFSTLEIQRTEQGDSAMYLCASSLATQGLLNEQFFGPGTRLTVL.

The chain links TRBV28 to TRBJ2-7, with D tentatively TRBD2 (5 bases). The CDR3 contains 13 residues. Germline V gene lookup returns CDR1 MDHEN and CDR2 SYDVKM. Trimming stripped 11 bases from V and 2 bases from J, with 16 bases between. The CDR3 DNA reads TGTGCCTCCCGCCGGGGATCTACCTACGAGCAGTACTTC. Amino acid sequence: CASRRGSTYEQYF.

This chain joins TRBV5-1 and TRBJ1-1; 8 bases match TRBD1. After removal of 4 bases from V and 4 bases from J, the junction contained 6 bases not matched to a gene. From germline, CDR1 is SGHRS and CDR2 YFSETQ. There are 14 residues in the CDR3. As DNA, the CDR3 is TGCGCCAGCAGCGTAAGGGACAGGATCACTGAAGCTTTCTTT. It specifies CASSVRDRITEAFF.